This T cell receptor beta chain came from a study of T-cell reconstitution after alpha-beta-depleted transplantation in children. The study's findings and limits: From newly produced T cells came most of the T-cell counts and diversity one year after transplant. Reportedly, only several hundred clones from non-depleted graft cells drove alpha-beta T-cell counts at about two months. The study traced high day-60 TCRbeta diversity in some patients to surviving recipient T cells and thymic progenitors.

On this clonotype itself: Its antigen is not known. This may be a read error, as it is one base from a much larger clone.

Using unique molecular identifiers, the investigators prepared the TCRbeta library. TCRdb reprocessed the PCR reads with MiXCR, giving one entry per CDR3 protein. The sample contains more than 400,000 distinct CDR3 sequences, roughly 43% of which appear only once. The CDR3 extends over 12 amino acids. From germline, CDR1 is LGHDT and CDR2 YNNKEL (reference sequence). This sequence joins TRBV3-1 and TRBJ2-7; D ambiguous. Sequenced material: PBMCs, taken before TCRalphabeta/CD19-depleted stem cell transplant. The clonotype comes from a girl aged 2 to 10 with aplastic anemia, due to receive a stem cell transplant. The CDR3 is CASIQEPYEQYF. DNA for the CDR3: TGTGCCAGCATCCAAGAGCCCTACGAGCAGTACTTC.